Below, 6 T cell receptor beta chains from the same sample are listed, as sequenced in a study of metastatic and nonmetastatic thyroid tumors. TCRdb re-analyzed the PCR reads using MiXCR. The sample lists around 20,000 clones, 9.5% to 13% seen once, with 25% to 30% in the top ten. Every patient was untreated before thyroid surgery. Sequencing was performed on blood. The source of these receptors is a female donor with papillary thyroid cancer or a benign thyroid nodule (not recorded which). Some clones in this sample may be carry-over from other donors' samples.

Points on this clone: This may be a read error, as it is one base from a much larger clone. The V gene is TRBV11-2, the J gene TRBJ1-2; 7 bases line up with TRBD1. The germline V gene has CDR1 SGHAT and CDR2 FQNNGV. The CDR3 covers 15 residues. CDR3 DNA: TGTGCCAGCAGGCGTCCGGGACAGCCAAACTATGGCCACACCTTC. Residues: CASRRPGQPNYGHTF.

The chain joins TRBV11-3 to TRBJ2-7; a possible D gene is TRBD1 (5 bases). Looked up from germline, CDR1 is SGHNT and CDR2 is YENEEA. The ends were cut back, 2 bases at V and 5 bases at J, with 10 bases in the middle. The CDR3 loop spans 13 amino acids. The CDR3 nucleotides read TGTGCCAGCAGCTTACCCAGGGTGGACGAGCAGTACTTC. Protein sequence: CASSLPRVDEQYF.

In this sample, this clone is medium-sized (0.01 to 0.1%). The CDR3 protein is CASSYPGQLYTGELFF. The DNA of the CDR3 is TGTGCCAGCAGTTACCCGGGACAGCTCTACACCGGGGAGCTGTTTTTT. The gene calls are TRBV6-5 and TRBJ2-2, with 7 bases matching TRBD1. This CDR3 contains 16 residues. Germline assignment: CDR1 MNHEY and CDR2 SVGAGI. J lost 3 bases, V lost 2 bases, and 6 bases had no gene match.

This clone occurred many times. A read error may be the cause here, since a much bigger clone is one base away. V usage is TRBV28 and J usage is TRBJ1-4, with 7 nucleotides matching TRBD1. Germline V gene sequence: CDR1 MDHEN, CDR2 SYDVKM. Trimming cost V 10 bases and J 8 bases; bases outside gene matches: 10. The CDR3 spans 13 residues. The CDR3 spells CATVTGLDEKLFF. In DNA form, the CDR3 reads TGTGCCACCGTGACAGGGTTGGACGAAAAACTGTTTTTT. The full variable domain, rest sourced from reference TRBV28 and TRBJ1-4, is DVKVTQSSRYLVKRTGEKVFLECVQDMDHENMFWYRQDPGLGLRLIYFSYDVKMKEKGDIPEGYSVSREKKERFSLILESASTNQTSMYLCATVTGLDEKLFFGSGTQLSVL.

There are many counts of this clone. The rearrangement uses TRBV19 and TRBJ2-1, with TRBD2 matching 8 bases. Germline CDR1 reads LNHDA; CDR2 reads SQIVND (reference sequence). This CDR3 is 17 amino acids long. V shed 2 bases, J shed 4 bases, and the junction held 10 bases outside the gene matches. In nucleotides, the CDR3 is TGTGCCAGTAGTATAAGGACCGGGACTAGGGGGTACAATGAGCAGTTCTTC. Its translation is CASSIRTGTRGYNEQFF.

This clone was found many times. The CDR3 DNA reads TGTGCCAGCAGTGTGGAGGGGACGGGCACTGAAGCTTTCTTT. As protein: CASSVEGTGTEAFF. The chain employs TRBV6-1 and TRBJ1-1, with D perhaps TRBD1 (5 bases). The CDR3 has 14 amino acids. CDR1 is MNHNS and CDR2 is SASEGT in the germline V gene. The germline V and J ends were trimmed by 4 bases and 4 bases, with 13 bases remaining between them.